The 19 T cell receptor beta chains below come from one sample, sequenced in a study of T cell responses to AZD1222 COVID-19 vaccine (dated by TCRdb to 2020 to 2022). Libraries came from the immunoSEQ multiplex PCR assay. TCRdb took this table from immuneACCESS and kept in-frame rearrangements with V and J called. Such tables lack part of the clones; where checked against another copy, unresolved V genes explain under half of the gap, and the rest is unexplained. Recorded for this sample are around 100,000 clones; 88% of them occurred a single time. Around 1.8% of the sample is taken by the ten largest. In the paper's terms, the time point label means: baseline before first vaccination. The input for sequencing was peripheral blood, taken on day 0 of AZD1222 vaccination. These receptors were collected from an adult in good health.

The V gene is TRBV15, the J gene TRBJ2-3; D is uncertain. This CDR3 contains 13 residues. The V and J ends lost 0 bases and 6 bases respectively, with 7 bases between them. Germline loops: CDR1 LNHNV, CDR2 YYDKDF (reference sequence). The CDR3 is CATSRDLADTQYF. The CDR3 DNA is TGTGCCACCAGCAGAGATCTGGCGGATACGCAGTATTTT.

The DNA of the CDR3 is TGTGCCAGCAGTTACAGATCCATAGGGGTTAGCAATCAGCCCCAGCATTTT. Its protein is CASSYRSIGVSNQPQHF. The chain couples TRBV6-2 or TRBV6-3 to TRBJ1-5, with D perhaps TRBD1 (5 bases). V lost 2 bases and J lost 0, with 14 bases in between. Per germline, CDR1 MNHEY and CDR2 SVGEGT. The CDR3 totals 17 residues.

The V call is TRBV4-1, the J call TRBJ1-1, with 7 bases aligning to TRBD1. The V and J ends lost 3 bases and 5 bases, in that order; junction bases with no gene match: 9. This CDR3 is built from 15 residues. Looked up from germline, CDR1 is MGHRA and CDR2 is YSYEKL. This CDR3 reads CASSHRQGEFTEAFF. The CDR3 DNA is TGCGCCAGCAGCCACAGACAGGGCGAATTTACTGAAGCTTTCTTT.

The chain joins TRBV7-2 to TRBJ1-1; no clear D. V shed 2 bases and J shed 1 base, with 5 bases lying between them. CDR1 SGHTA and CDR2 FQGNSA come from the germline V gene. The CDR3 extends over 13 amino acids. The CDR3 here is CASSLQKNTEAFF. The CDR3 bases are TGTGCCAGCAGCTTACAGAAGAACACTGAAGCTTTCTTT.

V is TRBV28 and J is TRBJ2-5; 9 bases align to TRBD1. With 4 bases clipped from V and 1 base from J, the junction kept 4 bases outside the gene matches. CDR1 MDHEN and CDR2 SYDVKM come from the germline V gene. The CDR3 has 15 residues. In nucleotides, the CDR3 is TGTGCCAGCAGTTCAGGGACAGGGATCCAAGAGACCCAGTACTTC. Protein: CASSSGTGIQETQYF. The whole variable domain, filled in from reference TRBV28 and TRBJ2-5, reads DVKVTQSSRYLVKRTGEKVFLECVQDMDHENMFWYRQDPGLGLRLIYFSYDVKMKEKGDIPEGYSVSREKKERFSLILESASTNQTSMYLCASSSGTGIQETQYFGPGTRLLVL.

The chain links TRBV4-3 to TRBJ1-1; no definite D call. Germline V gene lookup returns CDR1 LGHNA and CDR2 YSLEER. The V end was cut by 3 bases, the J end by 1 base, with 9 bases between. The CDR3 loop spans 14 amino acids. CDR3 in DNA: TGCGCCAGCAGCCATGTCTTGGGGAACACTGAAGCTTTCTTT. It specifies CASSHVLGNTEAFF.

The rearrangement links TRBV20-1 to TRBJ1-2; possible D gene TRBD1, 5 bases. Germline V gene sequence: CDR1 DFQATT, CDR2 SNEGSKA (reference sequence). This CDR3 region has 12 residues. V lost 3 bases to trimming and J lost 6 bases, with 11 bases between them. In DNA, the CDR3 is TGCAGTGCTAGTTCAGGGTCCCATGGCTACACCTTC. Protein: CSASSGSHGYTF.

The chain is built from TRBV4-2 and TRBJ2-7, with D perhaps TRBD2 (5 bases). The germline CDR1 and CDR2 sequences are LGHNA and YNFKEQ. The CDR3 is made up of 14 amino acids. Between the trimmed V and J ends, which lost 0 bases and 3 bases, there was a span of 9 bases. CDR3 region: CASSQENRDYEQYF. The CDR3 coding sequence is TGTGCCAGCAGCCAAGAAAACCGGGACTACGAGCAGTACTTC.

V usage is TRBV4-3 and J usage is TRBJ1-2; 7 bases map to TRBD1. CDR1 and CDR2 from the germline V gene are LGHNA and YSLEER. The CDR3 loop spans 16 amino acids. Unmatched junction bases numbered 8, after V lost 4 bases and J lost 0 bases. The CDR3 DNA is TGCGCCAGCAGCCCGACCACAGGGGAGGCTAACTATGGCTACACCTTC. Residues: CASSPTTGEANYGYTF.

The chain recombines TRBV6-6 with TRBJ2-7, with TRBD1 matching over 7 bases. The CDR3 length is 15 residues. After removal of 3 bases from V and 3 bases from J, the junction contained 8 bases not matched to a gene. Looked up from germline, CDR1 is MNHNY and CDR2 is SVGAGI (reference sequence). The CDR3 coding sequence is TGTGCCAGCAGTTATCCCGGCAGGGGGAGCTACGAGCAGTACTTC. Protein product: CASSYPGRGSYEQYF.

V and J are TRBV4-3 and TRBJ1-2, with TRBD1 as a possible D gene (5 bases). The CDR3 length is 17 residues. V was shortened by 1 base and J by 1 base, with 16 bases between the two germline ends. The V gene's germline CDR1 is LGHNA and CDR2 YSLEER. The CDR3: CASSQGLMGPINYGYTF. The CDR3 DNA reads TGCGCCAGCAGCCAAGGACTTATGGGACCGATTAACTATGGCTACACCTTC.

The genes are TRBV18 and TRBJ1-5; the match to TRBD1 covers 9 bases. The ends lost 3 bases at V and 7 bases at J; junction bases unmatched: 10. Germline CDR1 reads KGHSH; CDR2 reads LQKENI. The CDR3 sequence is 16 residues long. CDR3 sequence: CASSPAGTGSRQPQHF. The CDR3, as DNA: TGTGCCAGCTCACCGGCCGGGACAGGGAGCCGGCAGCCCCAGCATTTT.

This chain connects TRBV2 to TRBJ1-4; 7 nucleotides line up with TRBD1. Germline V gene data show CDR1 as SNHLY and CDR2 as FYNNEI. The CDR3 extends over 18 amino acids. The V and J ends lost 7 bases and 0 bases, in that order; junction bases with no gene match: 14. CDR3 protein: CASIGSPGGIPTNEKLFF. CDR3 DNA sequence: TGTGCCAGCATTGGATCGCCAGGGGGTATCCCAACTAATGAAAAACTGTTTTTT.

V and J are TRBV2 and TRBJ2-7, with D unresolved. Germline V gene sequence: CDR1 SNHLY, CDR2 FYNNEI. The CDR3 sequence is 11 residues long. The V end was cut by 6 bases, the J end by 0 bases, with 3 bases between. CDR3 in amino acids: CASSDSYEQYF. CDR3 DNA sequence: TGTGCCAGCAGCGACTCCTACGAGCAGTACTTC.

The CDR3 loop is CASSQAVRDSPLHF. The CDR3 region has the DNA TGCGCCAGCAGCCAAGCTGTCCGGGATTCACCCCTCCACTTT. This chain uses TRBV4-3 with TRBJ1-6; D call uncertain. The length of the CDR3 is 14 residues. Germline V lookup: CDR1 LGHNA, CDR2 YSLEER. The germline V and J ends were trimmed by 1 base and 8 bases, with 9 bases remaining between them.

The chain employs TRBV4-3 and TRBJ2-3, with D unclear. Between the trimmed V and J ends, which lost 3 bases and 4 bases, there was a span of 11 bases. Per the germline V gene, CDR1 is LGHNA and CDR2 is YSLEER. This CDR3 is 14 amino acids long. The CDR3 DNA is TGCGCCAGCAGCCAGGAAAGAAGCTCAGATACGCAGTATTTT. Its protein is CASSQERSSDTQYF.

DNA for the CDR3: TGTGCCAGTGGGCGAAAAGACAATCAGCCCCAGCATTTT. It translates to CASGRKDNQPQHF. The chain combines TRBV19 with TRBJ1-5, with D uncertain. This CDR3 region has 13 residues. Germline CDR1 LNHDA, CDR2 SQIVND (reference sequence). V was trimmed by 8 bases and J by 3 bases, leaving 11 bases between them.

The chain recombines TRBV30 with TRBJ2-3; 7 bases map to TRBD2. The CDR3 has 15 residues. J lost 1 base, V lost 0 bases, and 4 bases had no gene match. Germline V lookup: CDR1 GTSNPN, CDR2 SVGIG (reference sequence). DNA of the CDR3: TGTGCCTGGAGTGTACGGGCGGGAGGCACAGATACGCAGTATTTT. The encoded protein is CAWSVRAGGTDTQYF.

The chain recombines TRBV6-6 with TRBJ1-6, with 7 bases lining up with TRBD1. The CDR3 extends over 14 amino acids. The J segment lost 15 bases and the V segment lost 6 bases, leaving 14 bases of the junction unmatched. Germline V gives CDR1 MNHNY, CDR2 SVGAGI (reference sequence). The CDR3 DNA reads TGTGCCAGCAGCGAATCCCGGGACAGTTCCCGCCTCCACTTT. Protein sequence: CASSESRDSSRLHF.